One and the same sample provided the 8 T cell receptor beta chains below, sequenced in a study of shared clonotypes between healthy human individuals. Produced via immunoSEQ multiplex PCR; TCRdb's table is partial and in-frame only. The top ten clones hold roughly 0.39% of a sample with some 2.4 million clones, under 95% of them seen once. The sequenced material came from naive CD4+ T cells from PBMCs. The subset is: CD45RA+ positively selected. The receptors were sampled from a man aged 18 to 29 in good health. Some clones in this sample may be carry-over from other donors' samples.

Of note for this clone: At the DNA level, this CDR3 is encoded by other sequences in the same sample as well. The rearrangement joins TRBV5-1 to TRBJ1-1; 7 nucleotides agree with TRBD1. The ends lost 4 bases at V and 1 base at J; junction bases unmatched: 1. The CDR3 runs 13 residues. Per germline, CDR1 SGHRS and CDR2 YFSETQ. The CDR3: CASSPGGNTEAFF. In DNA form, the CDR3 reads TGCGCCAGCAGCCCAGGGGGGAACACTGAAGCTTTCTTT.

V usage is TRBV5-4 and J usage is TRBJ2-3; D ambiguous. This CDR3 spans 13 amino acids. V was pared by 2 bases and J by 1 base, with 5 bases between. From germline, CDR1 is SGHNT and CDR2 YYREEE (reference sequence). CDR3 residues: CASSFIGTDTQYF. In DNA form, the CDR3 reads TGTGCCAGCAGCTTTATTGGCACAGATACGCAGTATTTT.

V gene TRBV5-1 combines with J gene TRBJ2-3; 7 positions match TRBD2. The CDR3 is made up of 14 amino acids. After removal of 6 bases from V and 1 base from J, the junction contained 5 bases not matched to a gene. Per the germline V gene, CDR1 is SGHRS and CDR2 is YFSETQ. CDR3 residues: CASNLAGGTDTQYF. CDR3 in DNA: TGCGCCAGCAACCTGGCGGGAGGCACAGATACGCAGTATTTT. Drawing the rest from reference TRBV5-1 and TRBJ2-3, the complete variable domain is KAGVTQTPRYLIKTRGQQVTLSCSPISGHRSVSWYQQTPGQGLQFLFEYFSETQRNKGNFPGRFSGRQFSNSRSEMNVSTLELGDSALYLCASNLAGGTDTQYFGPGTRLTVL.

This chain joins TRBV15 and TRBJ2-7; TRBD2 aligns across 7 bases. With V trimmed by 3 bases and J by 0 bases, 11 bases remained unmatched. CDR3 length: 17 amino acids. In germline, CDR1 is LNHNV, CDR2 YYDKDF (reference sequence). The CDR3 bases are TGTGCCACCAGCAGTGCTCCGGGAGCGGGGACCTCCTACGAGCAGTACTTC. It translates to CATSSAPGAGTSYEQYF.

CDR3 residues: CAISESTLNYEQYF. The CDR3 DNA is TGTGCCATCAGTGAGTCGACTTTAAACTACGAGCAGTACTTC. The genes are TRBV10-3 and TRBJ2-5; D not resolved. The end of the DNA fits TRBJ2-7 better, so the J call may be wrong. Looked up from germline, CDR1 is ENHRY and CDR2 is SYGVKD. The CDR3 covers 14 residues.

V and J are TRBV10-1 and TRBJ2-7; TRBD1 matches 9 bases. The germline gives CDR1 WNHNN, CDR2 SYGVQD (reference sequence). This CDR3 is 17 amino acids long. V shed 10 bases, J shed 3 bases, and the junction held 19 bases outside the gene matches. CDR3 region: CAIQGTGSPEDHYEQYF. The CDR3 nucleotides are TGCGCCATCCAGGGGACAGGGTCGCCCGAGGACCACTACGAGCAGTACTTC.

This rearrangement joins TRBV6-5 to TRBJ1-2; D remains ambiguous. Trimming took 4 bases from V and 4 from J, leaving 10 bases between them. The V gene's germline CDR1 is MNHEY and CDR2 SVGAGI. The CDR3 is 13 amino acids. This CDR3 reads CASSSSRGYGYTF. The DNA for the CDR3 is TGTGCCAGCAGTTCTTCTCGGGGCTATGGCTACACCTTC.

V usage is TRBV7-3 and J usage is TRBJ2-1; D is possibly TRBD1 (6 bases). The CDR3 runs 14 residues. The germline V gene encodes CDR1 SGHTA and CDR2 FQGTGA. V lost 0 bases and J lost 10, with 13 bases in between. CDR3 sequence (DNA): TGTGCCAGCAGCTTAACAAATTTCGGACAGGAGCAGTTCTTC. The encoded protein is CASSLTNFGQEQFF.